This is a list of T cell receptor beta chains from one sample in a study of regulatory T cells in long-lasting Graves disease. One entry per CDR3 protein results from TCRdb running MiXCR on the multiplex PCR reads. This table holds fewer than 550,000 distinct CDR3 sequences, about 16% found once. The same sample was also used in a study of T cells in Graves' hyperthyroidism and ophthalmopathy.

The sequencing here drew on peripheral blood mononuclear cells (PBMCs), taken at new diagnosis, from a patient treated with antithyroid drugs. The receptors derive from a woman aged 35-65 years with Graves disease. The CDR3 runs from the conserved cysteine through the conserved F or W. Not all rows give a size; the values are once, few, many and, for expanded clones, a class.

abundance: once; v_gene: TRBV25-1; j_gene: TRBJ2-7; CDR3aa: CASSEWGDGQYF
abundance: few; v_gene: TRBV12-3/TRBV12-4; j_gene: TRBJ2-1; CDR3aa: CASSRHPDRNEQFF
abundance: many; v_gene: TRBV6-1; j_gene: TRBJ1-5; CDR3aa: CASSLADDQPQHF
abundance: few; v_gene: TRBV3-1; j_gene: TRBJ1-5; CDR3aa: CASSQTSTSNQPQHF
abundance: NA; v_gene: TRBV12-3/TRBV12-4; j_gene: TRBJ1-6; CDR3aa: CASTGTENSPLHF
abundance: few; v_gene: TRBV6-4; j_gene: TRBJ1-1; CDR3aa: CASSLGHMIVTEAFF
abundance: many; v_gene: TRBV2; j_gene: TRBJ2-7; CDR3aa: CASSGTGSQGYEQYF
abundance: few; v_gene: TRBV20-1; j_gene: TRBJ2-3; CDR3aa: CSARISGGTDTQYF
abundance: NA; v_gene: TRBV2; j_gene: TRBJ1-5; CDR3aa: CASTSIGGANQPQHF
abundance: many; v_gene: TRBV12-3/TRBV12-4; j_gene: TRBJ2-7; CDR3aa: CASSRRTSGGMSSYEQYF
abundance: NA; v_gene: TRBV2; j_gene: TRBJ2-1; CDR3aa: CASSSRTVVHNEQLF
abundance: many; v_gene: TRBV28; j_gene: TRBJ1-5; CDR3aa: CASSETENQPQHF
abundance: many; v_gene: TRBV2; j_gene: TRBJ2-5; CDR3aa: CASSERLTGVETQYF
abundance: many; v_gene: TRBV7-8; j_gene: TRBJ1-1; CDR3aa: CASSLGVENTEAFF
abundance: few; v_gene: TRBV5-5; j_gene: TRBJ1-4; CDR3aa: CASSLEGQANEKLFF
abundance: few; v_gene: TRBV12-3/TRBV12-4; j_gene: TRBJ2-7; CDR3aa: CASSYARIAGPYEQYF
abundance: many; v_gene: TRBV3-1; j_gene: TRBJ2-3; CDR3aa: CASSQEMGRTQYF
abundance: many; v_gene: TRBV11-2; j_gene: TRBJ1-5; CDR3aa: CASSPGQFNQPQHF
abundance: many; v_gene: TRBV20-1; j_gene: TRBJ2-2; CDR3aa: CSAIVGGGNTGELFF
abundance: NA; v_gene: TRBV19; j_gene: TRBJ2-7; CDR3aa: CASSIDRGLREQYF
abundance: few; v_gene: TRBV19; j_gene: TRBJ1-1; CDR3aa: CASSISGAREAFF
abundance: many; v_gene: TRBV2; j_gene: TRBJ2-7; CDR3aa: CASREDDYEQYF
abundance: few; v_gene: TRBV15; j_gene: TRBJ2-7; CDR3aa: CATSRGGGISYEQYF
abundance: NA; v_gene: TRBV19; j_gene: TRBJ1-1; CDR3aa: CASSIGSGRGAFF
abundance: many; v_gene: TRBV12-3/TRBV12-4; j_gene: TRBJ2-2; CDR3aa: CASSYTPERENTGELFF